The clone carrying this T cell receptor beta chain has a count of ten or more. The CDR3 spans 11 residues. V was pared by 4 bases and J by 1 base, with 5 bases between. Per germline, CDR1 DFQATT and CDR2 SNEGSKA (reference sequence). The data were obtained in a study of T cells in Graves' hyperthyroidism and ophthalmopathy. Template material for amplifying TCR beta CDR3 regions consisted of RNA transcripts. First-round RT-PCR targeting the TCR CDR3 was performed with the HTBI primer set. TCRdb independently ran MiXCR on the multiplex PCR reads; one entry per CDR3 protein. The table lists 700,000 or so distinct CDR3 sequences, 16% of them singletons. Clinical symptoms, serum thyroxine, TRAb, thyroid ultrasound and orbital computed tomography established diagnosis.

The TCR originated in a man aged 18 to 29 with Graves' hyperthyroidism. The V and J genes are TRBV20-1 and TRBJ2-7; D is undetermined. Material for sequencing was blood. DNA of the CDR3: TGCAGTGCTACCATTTCCTACGAGCAGTACTTC. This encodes CSATISYEQYF.